The 2 T cell receptor beta chains listed next were all sequenced from one sample in a study of T cells in localized non-small cell lung cancer. Method: immunoSEQ multiplex PCR; TCRdb's copy keeps in-frame clones and lacks some. This table has approximately 30,000 clones, under 90% appearing once. Here the sequenced sample was peripheral blood, taken before any cancer treatment. The receptors originated from a male donor at least 60 years old with stage III lung adenocarcinoma.

The chain recombines TRBV6-1 with TRBJ1-2, with no clear D. With 6 bases removed from V and 6 bases from J, the gap between germline ends came to 17 bases. The CDR3 runs to 14 residues. Germline V gene data show CDR1 as MNHNS and CDR2 as SASEGT. The CDR3 nucleotides are TGTGCCAGCAGGGCGCGGCGGAGTTTTGATGGCTACACCTTC. It specifies CASRARRSFDGYTF.

The chain is built from TRBV13 and TRBJ2-3; D may be TRBD1 (5 bases). V was shortened by 2 bases and J by 0 bases, with 15 bases between the two germline ends. Germline-derived CDR1 and CDR2 are PRHDT and FYEKMQ (reference sequence). The CDR3 is 17 residues long. CDR3 in DNA: TGTGCCAGCAGCTTATTTATGCCGGACAAAAGCACAGATACGCAGTATTTT. Its protein is CASSLFMPDKSTDTQYF. The whole variable domain, remainder taken from reference TRBV13 and TRBJ2-3, is AAGVIQSPRHLIKEKRETATLKCYPIPRHDTVYWYQQGPGQDPQFLISFYEKMQSDKGSIPDRFSAQQFSDYHSELNMSSLELGDSALYFCASSLFMPDKSTDTQYFGPGTRLTVL.